Shown below are 9 T cell receptor beta chains from a single sample sequenced in a study of blood T cell repertoires in COVID-19. Here immunoSEQ multiplex PCR was the method, and the copy in TCRdb shows in-frame clones only, minus some. Among about 98,000 clones listed, roughly four fifths were seen once. The sample was peripheral blood. These receptors originate from a man in his sixties with acute or convalescent COVID-19.

V and J are TRBV9 and TRBJ2-7; maybe TRBD2 (6 bases). The germline V gene encodes CDR1 SGDLS and CDR2 YYNGEE. The CDR3 sequence is 15 residues long. V dropped 1 base and J dropped 4 bases, with 15 bases sitting between them. The DNA for the CDR3 is TGTGCCAGCAGCGTAAGTCAGGGAGGAGGATACGAGCAGTACTTC. Translating gives CASSVSQGGGYEQYF.

This clone has at least ten counts. The chain is built from TRBV6-1 and TRBJ2-1; TRBD1 aligns across 9 bases. V lost 2 bases to trimming and J lost 5 bases; unmatched junction nucleotides: 4. CDR1 is MNHNS and CDR2 is SASEGT in the germline V gene. The CDR3 extends over 15 amino acids. This chain's CDR3 is CASSEPGQGNNEQFF. CDR3 sequence (DNA): TGTGCCAGCAGTGAACCGGGACAGGGAAACAATGAGCAGTTCTTC.

J is TRBJ2-7 and V is TRBV9, with D possibly matching TRBD1 (5 bases). Germline lookup yields CDR1 SGDLS and CDR2 YYNGEE. Trimming took off 0 bases at V and 7 bases at J, with 17 bases between the two ends. This CDR3 has 15 amino acids. The CDR3 here is CASSVEGDFFGEQYF. CDR3 coding DNA: TGTGCCAGCAGCGTAGAAGGGGATTTCTTTGGAGAGCAGTACTTC.

The chain combines TRBV6-5 with TRBJ1-1; D might be TRBD1 (6 bases). The V end was cut by 5 bases, the J end by 0 bases, with 10 bases between. Germline CDR1 is MNHEY and CDR2 is SVGAGI. The CDR3 runs 14 residues. Here the CDR3 reads CASSRTVLNTEAFF. In DNA, the CDR3 is TGTGCCAGCAGTAGGACAGTGTTGAACACTGAAGCTTTCTTT.

The rearrangement links TRBV27 to TRBJ1-6; D is unresolved. Trimming stripped 3 bases from V and 0 bases from J, with 3 bases between. CDR1 and CDR2 from the germline V gene are MNHEY and SMNVEV (reference sequence). This CDR3 is built from 14 residues. CDR3 in amino acids: CASSFRSYNSPLHF. The CDR3 DNA sequence: TGTGCCAGCAGTTTCCGCTCCTATAATTCACCCCTCCACTTT.

The chain is built from TRBV29-1 and TRBJ1-1; 11 bases align to TRBD1. V lost 4 bases to trimming and J lost 10 bases; unmatched junction nucleotides: 11. CDR1 is SQVTM and CDR2 is ANQGSEA in the germline V gene. CDR3 length: 14 residues. CDR3 loop: CSVVQDRGLTGAFF. The DNA of the CDR3 is TGCAGCGTTGTTCAGGACAGGGGGCTTACGGGAGCTTTCTTT.

CDR3 nucleotide sequence: TGTGCCACCAGTGACCCCGGGACTCCCCAGGTTCAGTACTTC. It codes for CATSDPGTPQVQYF. The chain has TRBV24-1 and TRBJ2-4, with a tentative D call TRBD2 (6 bases). This CDR3 has 14 amino acids. The ends were cut back, 4 bases at V and 11 bases at J, with 17 bases in the middle. CDR1 is KGHDR, CDR2 SFDVKD, per germline.

The rearrangement links TRBV21-1 to TRBJ2-3; TRBD2, the D gene given by the table, was not confirmed from the DNA. TRBV21-1 is a pseudogene segment. The CDR3 sequence is 13 residues long. CDR3 in amino acids: CASSNRLPDTQYF. The CDR3 DNA follows: TGTGCCAGCAGCAACAGACTACCCGATACGCAGTATTTT.

The rearrangement links TRBV24-1 to TRBJ2-4; D may be TRBD1 (6 bases). Per the germline V gene, CDR1 is KGHDR and CDR2 is SFDVKD. The CDR3 runs 14 residues. V lost 4 bases, J lost 1 base, and 7 bases lay in between. The CDR3, as DNA: TGTGCCACCAGTGAGCAGGGGGCCAAAAACATTCAGTACTTC. Its protein is CATSEQGAKNIQYF.